This TCR beta chain was sequenced during a study of graft-versus-host responses after intestinal transplantation. As for the study in general: As for transplant type, recipients had multivisceral, liver-intestinal, or isolated intestinal grafts. Among the recipients, all got anti-thymocyte globulin induction and then tacrolimus and steroids for about 3 years. Study conclusions and caveats: Early after transplant, HvG declines were associated with peak levels of circulating GvH clones.

Points on this clone: What it binds is not known.

Germline loops: CDR1 MNHEY, CDR2 SMNVEV (reference sequence). V was clipped by 3 bases and J by 4 bases; unmatched bases: 4. The CDR3 consists of 14 residues. Generated by immunoSEQ multiplex PCR, the TCRdb table keeps only in-frame clones and is missing some. The repertoire holds fewer than 150,000 clones, with around 94% as singletons. V and J are TRBV27 and TRBJ1-1; TRBD1 agrees at 8 bases. The clonotype comes from a human donor who received an intestinal transplant. The specimen comprised unstimulated CD4+ T cells sorted from spleen or lymph node cells, sampled before intestinal transplant. CDR3 sequence reads: CASSLQTGGTEAFF. CDR3 coding DNA: TGTGCCAGCAGTTTGCAAACAGGGGGCACTGAAGCTTTCTTT.